The TCR beta chain described here comes from a study of cytomegalovirus exposure and HLA in healthy donors. Study-level background: From HLA-typed donors, an early data release held some 80 million unique TCRs. General observations from the study: HLA-A and HLA-B allele assignments for most subjects were reportedly predicted accurately using TCR beta sequences. Earlier analysis found most TCR beta V segments productive about 87% or about 30% of the time.

The CDR3 spans 15 residues. CDR1 SEHNR and CDR2 FQNEAQ come from the germline V gene (reference sequence). Whereas donors were nominally healthy upon sampling, unrecorded immune exposures were probable. Notes on this clone: The antigen is not known. One end of the junction is discordant with germline, which a read error may explain.

PCR employed 60 Vbeta and 13 Jbeta primers. Clones were sequenced by immunoSEQ multiplex PCR, and TCRdb holds only the in-frame ones, with some missing. This table has 150,000 to 200,000 clones, around 84% appearing once. The sample comprised PBMCs. The TCR sequence derives from a woman younger than 30 in good health and CMV-seronegative. The V call is TRBV7-9, the J call TRBJ1-1, with 10 bases aligning to TRBD1. CDR3 in DNA: TGTTCCAGCAGTAACCGGACAGGGGGGAACACTGAAGCTTTCTTT. Encoded protein: CSSSNRTGGNTEAFF.